The 18 T cell receptor beta chains presented below share a single source sample, sequenced in a study of blood T cell repertoires in COVID-19. Profiling relied on immunoSEQ multiplex PCR, and the TCRdb table lists in-frame clones only, not all of them. The table records about half a million clones, approximately 85% of them present only once. Sequencing was carried out using peripheral blood. Receptors were obtained from a human donor in a cohort sampled during active COVID-19.

This sequence joins TRBV7-2 and TRBJ1-5, with D unresolved. Germline CDR1 is SGHTA and CDR2 is FQGNSA. Trimming stripped 1 base from V and 2 bases from J, with 9 bases between. This CDR3 comprises 15 residues. This chain's CDR3 is CASSLVSRGNQPQHF. CDR3 DNA sequence: TGTGCCAGCAGCTTAGTAAGCCGCGGCAATCAGCCCCAGCATTTT. The full variable domain, rest sourced from reference TRBV7-2 and TRBJ1-5, is GAGVSQSPSNKVTEKGKDVELRCDPISGHTALYWYRQSLGQGLEFLIYFQGNSAPDKSGLPSDRFSAERTGGSVSTLTIQRTQQEDSAVYLCASSLVSRGNQPQHFGDGTRLSIL.

The chain recombines TRBV7-9 with TRBJ1-1; 9 bases are shared with TRBD1. J lost 1 base, V lost 5 bases, and 8 bases had no gene match. The length of the CDR3 is 16 residues. Germline CDR1 and CDR2: SEHNR and FQNEAQ (reference sequence). In DNA form, the CDR3 reads TGTGCCAGCAGCACGTACAGGGGGCGTGGGAACACTGAAGCTTTCTTT. This encodes CASSTYRGRGNTEAFF.

The chain joins TRBV7-8 to TRBJ2-7; 9 bases line up with TRBD1. Germline CDR1 reads SGHVS; CDR2 reads FQNEAQ. V shed 8 bases and J 2 bases; nucleotides not matched to a gene: 10. CDR3 length: 15 residues. CDR3 amino acids: CASFQPGQGAYEQYF. For the CDR3, the DNA is TGTGCCAGCTTTCAGCCGGGACAGGGCGCCTACGAGCAGTACTTC.

The gene calls are TRBV6-5 and TRBJ1-1, with D maybe TRBD1 (6 bases). The germline V gene has CDR1 MNHEY and CDR2 SVGAGI. Trimming pared 6 bases from V and 5 bases from J, leaving 19 bases between. CDR3 length: 15 amino acids. Here the CDR3 DNA reads TGTGCCAGCAGACGTGGGTCTGAGGGGGATACTGAAGCTTTCTTT. This sequence encodes CASRRGSEGDTEAFF.

The genes are TRBV5-1 and TRBJ2-7, with D maybe TRBD1 (8 bases). Germline V gives CDR1 SGHRS, CDR2 YFSETQ. The length of the CDR3 is 15 residues. The germline V and J ends were trimmed by 0 bases and 3 bases, with 13 bases remaining between them. The CDR3 here is CASSLVGGTGYEQYF. Here the CDR3 DNA reads TGCGCCAGCAGCTTGGTGGGGGGGACAGGCTACGAGCAGTACTTC.

This chain connects TRBV5-4 to TRBJ2-1; D is uncertain. This CDR3 is 15 amino acids long. V was cut by 0 bases and J by 7 bases, with 14 bases left in between. Germline loops: CDR1 SGHNT, CDR2 YYREEE (reference sequence). CDR3 sequence (DNA): TGTGCCAGCAGCTTGGCCGTGGGCAGTGTGAATGAGCAGTTCTTC. Amino acids: CASSLAVGSVNEQFF.

The V gene is TRBV5-1, the J gene TRBJ2-1; 7 positions agree with TRBD1. V shed 4 bases, J shed 0 bases, and the junction held 10 bases outside the gene matches. Germline CDR1 SGHRS, CDR2 YFSETQ. The CDR3 is 17 residues long. The CDR3 here is CASSPRVTGASYNEQFF. CDR3 bases: TGCGCCAGCAGCCCCCGGGTTACAGGGGCCTCCTACAATGAGCAGTTCTTC.

This clone was observed a handful of times. This rearrangement joins TRBV19 to TRBJ1-4, with a weak D call TRBD1 (6 bases). CDR1 LNHDA and CDR2 SQIVND come from the germline V gene (reference sequence). The CDR3 runs to 13 residues. V was trimmed by 5 bases and J by 4 bases, leaving 8 bases between them. The CDR3, as DNA: TGTGCCAGTAGTGAACAGGGTAATGAAAAACTGTTTTTT. As protein: CASSEQGNEKLFF.

This clone has just one count. J is TRBJ2-7 and V is TRBV27; D gene ambiguous. CDR1 is MNHEY and CDR2 is SMNVEV in the germline V gene (reference sequence). V was cut by 4 bases and J by 6 bases, with 16 bases left in between. This CDR3 has 14 amino acids. CDR3 nucleotide sequence: TGTGCCAGCAGTTACGGTGGTAGCTTTAGCGAGCAGTACTTC. Translated: CASSYGGSFSEQYF.

This clone was seen just once. V and J are TRBV14 and TRBJ2-7; D may be TRBD1 (6 bases). The germline V gene encodes CDR1 SGHDN and CDR2 FVKESK. The CDR3 loop spans 15 amino acids. Between the trimmed V and J ends, which lost 0 bases and 7 bases, there was a span of 16 bases. CDR3: CASSQDSGAPREQYF. The CDR3 DNA reads TGTGCCAGCAGCCAAGACTCAGGGGCGCCGAGAGAGCAGTACTTC.

The rearrangement uses TRBV4-2 and TRBJ1-5, with 8 bases lining up with TRBD1. The ends lost 1 base at V and 7 bases at J; junction bases unmatched: 9. This CDR3 spans 16 amino acids. Germline CDR1 LGHNA, CDR2 YNFKEQ. The CDR3 DNA is TGTGCCAGCAGCCAAGCGGTGGACAGGGACAGCCAGCCCCAGCATTTT. It codes for CASSQAVDRDSQPQHF.

The V call is TRBV27, the J call TRBJ2-7; no reliable D call. This CDR3 has 12 amino acids. The germline CDR1 and CDR2 sequences are MNHEY and SMNVEV (reference sequence). V shed 6 bases and J shed 1 base, with 7 bases lying between them. The CDR3 DNA is TGTGCCAGCAGACACGATTCCTACGAGCAGTACTTC. Translated, it gives CASRHDSYEQYF.

The chain joins TRBV6-6 to TRBJ1-2; tentatively, D is TRBD1 (6 bases). Germline CDR1 and CDR2: MNHNY and SVGAGI (reference sequence). This CDR3 has 14 residues. V dropped 0 bases and J dropped 7 bases, with 12 bases sitting between them. The CDR3 DNA reads as TGTGCCAGCAGTTACTCGACGAAAGGGGGTGGCTACACCTTC. Translation: CASSYSTKGGGYTF.

V gene TRBV21-1 combines with J gene TRBJ1-2; the table's D call TRBD1 went unverified against the DNA. TRBV21-1 represents a pseudogene. The CDR3 extends over 14 amino acids. The CDR3 nucleotides are TGTGCCAGCAGCAAAACAGGGGGAAACTATGGCTACACCTTC. This translates into CASSKTGGNYGYTF.

The chain uses TRBV6-5 and TRBJ1-2; TRBD1 matches at 7 bases. The CDR3 length is 14 residues. V lost 5 bases, J lost 2 bases, and 5 bases stayed unmatched. CDR1 MNHEY and CDR2 SVGAGI come from the germline V gene. The CDR3 coding sequence is TGTGCCAGCAGTCGACAGGGAGCCAACTATGGCTACACCTTC. This encodes CASSRQGANYGYTF.

The rearrangement uses TRBV12-3 or TRBV12-4 and TRBJ2-1, with D perhaps matching TRBD2 (5 bases). The CDR3 runs 13 residues. V lost 3 bases and J 7 bases, leaving 10 bases between the germline ends. Here the CDR3 reads CASSFGEWNEQFF. The CDR3 DNA follows: TGTGCCAGCAGTTTTGGGGAGTGGAATGAGCAGTTCTTC.

The genes are TRBV27 and TRBJ2-7, with 7 bases lining up with TRBD1. The trim removed 2 bases at V and 6 bases at J, leaving 10 bases unmatched. The germline V gene encodes CDR1 MNHEY and CDR2 SMNVEV (reference sequence). The CDR3 contains 15 residues. The CDR3 DNA reads TGTGCCAGCAGTTTAGGGGGACAGAGGGTAAGCGAGCAGTACTTC. It specifies CASSLGGQRVSEQYF.

This clone has a handful of counts. The chain is built from TRBV7-9 and TRBJ2-7, with a tentative D call TRBD1 (5 bases). Germline V CDR1 and CDR2: SEHNR, FQNEAQ (reference sequence). The V gene lost 3 bases and the J gene lost 0 bases, with 15 bases spanning the gap. This CDR3 has 16 residues. The DNA for the CDR3 is TGTGCCAGCAGCTTTCAGGGCAGTGTAAGCTCCTACGAGCAGTACTTC. Protein: CASSFQGSVSSYEQYF.